Below are 29 T cell receptor beta chains sequenced from a single sample in a study of T-cell memory formation after mild COVID-19. TCRdb reprocessed the 5' RACE reads via MiXCR and lists one record per CDR3 protein. Counted here are fewer than 350,000 distinct CDR3 sequences, 8% to 9% occurring once; the ten biggest clones make up roughly 22%. Source material: PBMCs or a T cell subset sorted from them (not recorded which). These receptors all come from a man aged 18-30 years who had mild COVID-19 (a few samples of this study predate the infection). Cell type and time point are not known.

V is TRBV20-1 and J is TRBJ1-2; D not certain. V lost 5 bases to trimming and J lost 8 bases, with 18 bases between them. Germline V gene data show CDR1 as DFQATT and CDR2 as SNEGSKA (reference sequence). There are 13 residues in the CDR3. The CDR3 coding sequence is TGCAGTGCTCAACGGGAAGTCTCCGGCGGCTACACCTTC. The encoded protein is CSAQREVSGGYTF.

This clonotype showed up many times. CDR3 bases: TGTGCCAGCAGCTACCTAGGGACAGGGTCTGCAGATACGCAGTATTTT. This codes for CASSYLGTGSADTQYF. The chain uses TRBV7-2 and TRBJ2-3; TRBD1 matches at 9 bases. V dropped 4 bases and J dropped 4; count of bases not matched to a gene: 9. The CDR3 contains 16 residues. CDR1 SGHTA and CDR2 FQGNSA come from the germline V gene.

This clonotype was seen a handful of times. The CDR3 region has the DNA TGTGCCAGCCTCTTCATGATCGGCAACGAGCAGTACTTC. This sequence encodes CASLFMIGNEQYF. The chain joins TRBV11-2 to TRBJ2-7, with D hard to call. Germline CDR1 SGHAT, CDR2 FQNNGV. CDR3 length: 13 amino acids. With 8 bases removed from V and 5 bases from J, the gap between germline ends came to 16 bases.

This clonotype has ten or more counts. The chain links TRBV5-1 to TRBJ2-3; the D is unclear. CDR3 length equals 12 residues. CDR1 is SGHRS and CDR2 is YFSETQ in the germline V gene. The V end lost 1 base, the J end lost 6 bases, and 6 bases lay between the germline ends. In DNA form, the CDR3 reads TGCGCCAGCAGCTTGTCTTCCGATACGCAGTATTTT. As protein: CASSLSSDTQYF.

V is TRBV19 and J is TRBJ2-7; a possible D gene is TRBD1 (6 bases). The V end was cut by 3 bases, the J end by 4 bases, with 10 bases between. The CDR3 has 13 residues. Germline V gene sequence: CDR1 LNHDA, CDR2 SQIVND (reference sequence). CDR3 sequence reads: CASSMGRGYEQYF. The CDR3 nucleotides read TGTGCCAGTAGTATGGGCAGGGGTTACGAGCAGTACTTC.

The DNA for the CDR3 is TGTGCCAGCAGCGAGCGACAGGGGGCCGAAGAGACCCAGTACTTC. The encoded protein is CASSERQGAEETQYF. The rearrangement uses TRBV4-2 and TRBJ2-5; TRBD1 matches 10 bases. Trimming at V came to 5 bases and at J to 3 bases, leaving 6 bases not matched to a gene. Germline CDR1 reads LGHNA; CDR2 reads YNFKEQ. The CDR3 covers 15 residues.

This clonotype has more than one count but fewer than ten. Here the CDR3 DNA reads TGTGCCAGCAGCGAACTGACTAGCAGCACAGATACGCAGTATTTT. This encodes CASSELTSSTDTQYF. This chain uses TRBV2 with TRBJ2-3, with 7 nucleotides matching TRBD2. Germline lookup yields CDR1 SNHLY and CDR2 FYNNEI. V lost 6 bases and J lost 0; bases outside the gene matches: 6. This CDR3 has 15 residues.

This clonotype was seen a handful of times. This rearrangement joins TRBV18 to TRBJ1-2; D unresolved. The germline V gene encodes CDR1 KGHSH and CDR2 LQKENI. Deletions cut 3 bases from V and 4 bases from J, with 6 bases between. The CDR3 consists of 12 residues. The CDR3 loop is CASSPLSYGYTF. The CDR3, as DNA: TGTGCCAGCTCACCCTTAAGCTATGGCTACACCTTC. Filled out from reference TRBV18 and TRBJ1-2, the complete variable domain reads NAGVMQNPRHLVRRRGQEARLRCSPMKGHSHVYWYRQLPEEGLKFMVYLQKENIIDESGMPKERFSAEFPKEGPSILRIQQVVRGDSAAYFCASSPLSYGYTFGSGTRLTVV.

V usage is TRBV5-4 and J usage is TRBJ1-2, with TRBD1 matching 7 bases. V gave up 0 bases and J gave up 5 bases; unmatched junction bases: 7. Germline CDR1 reads SGHNT; CDR2 reads YYREEE (reference sequence). The CDR3 extends over 15 amino acids. The CDR3 bases are TGTGCCAGCAGCTTGGAAGACAGGGTGGGGTATGGCTACACCTTC. As protein: CASSLEDRVGYGYTF.

This clonotype was counted only a few times. The rearrangement joins TRBV4-1 to TRBJ2-2; 8 bases are a match to TRBD1. The CDR3 contains 18 residues. Germline CDR1 and CDR2: MGHRA and YSYEKL. V shed 1 base and J 5 bases; nucleotides not matched to a gene: 12. The CDR3 nucleotides read TGCGCCAGCAGCCAAGCTGCCCAGGGGGCGTATGGAACCGGGGAGCTGTTTTTT. Protein: CASSQAAQGAYGTGELFF.

The rearrangement uses TRBV5-4 and TRBJ2-3, with unresolved D. V was shortened by 1 base and J by 2 bases, with 8 bases between the two germline ends. Germline CDR1 reads SGHNT; CDR2 reads YYREEE (reference sequence). The CDR3 consists of 14 residues. This CDR3 is CASSLLENTDTQYF. The CDR3 DNA reads TGTGCCAGCAGCTTGTTGGAGAACACAGATACGCAGTATTTT.

V gene TRBV29-1 combines with J gene TRBJ2-3; perhaps D is TRBD1 or TRBD2 (6 bases each). V was pared by 4 bases and J by 0 bases, with 11 bases between. The CDR3 length is 14 residues. Germline values: CDR1 SQVTM, CDR2 ANQGSEA. DNA of the CDR3: TGCAGCGTTGGGCGGGACACTAGCACAGATACGCAGTATTTT. It is translated as CSVGRDTSTDTQYF.

This clonotype was detected a few times. The genes are TRBV6-6 and TRBJ2-7, with TRBD2 as a possible D gene (7 bases). This CDR3 has 15 residues. The V end lost 1 base, the J end lost 2 bases, and 12 bases lay between the germline ends. From germline, CDR1 is MNHNY and CDR2 SVGAGI (reference sequence). CDR3: CASSYFGGQAYEQYF. The DNA for the CDR3 is TGTGCCAGCAGTTACTTCGGGGGGCAGGCCTACGAGCAGTACTTC.

This clonotype turned up a few times. This sequence joins TRBV2 and TRBJ2-7; D perhaps matches TRBD2 (5 bases). Germline lookup yields CDR1 SNHLY and CDR2 FYNNEI. The CDR3 spans 15 residues. The germline V and J ends were trimmed by 1 base and 4 bases, with 14 bases remaining between them. The CDR3 region has the DNA TGTGCCAGCAGTGAAGGAGACCTCCGGGGATACGAGCAGTACTTC. Protein product: CASSEGDLRGYEQYF. Together with reference TRBV2 and TRBJ2-7, the CDR3 gives the full variable domain: EPEVTQTPSHQVTQMGQEVILRCVPISNHLYFYWYRQILGQKVEFLVSFYNNEISEKSEIFDDQFSVERPDGSNFTLKIRSTKLEDSAMYFCASSEGDLRGYEQYFGPGTRLTVT.

This chain uses TRBV2 with TRBJ1-1, with unresolved D. Deletions cut 8 bases from V and 5 bases from J, with 12 bases between. Looked up from germline, CDR1 is SNHLY and CDR2 is FYNNEI. The CDR3 is 12 amino acids. Here the CDR3 DNA reads TGTGCCAGCGGCCAGGTCTTTACTGAAGCTTTCTTT. Translation gives CASGQVFTEAFF.

The CDR3 region is CASSFVLTGPVPDTEAFF. The CDR3 region has the DNA TGTGCCAGCAGCTTCGTGCTTACGGGGCCGGTGCCGGACACTGAAGCTTTCTTT. The chain joins TRBV7-8 to TRBJ1-1; D possibly corresponds to TRBD1 (5 bases). Trimming took off 3 bases at V and 3 bases at J, with 23 bases between the two ends. Germline V gene lookup returns CDR1 SGHVS and CDR2 FQNEAQ. CDR3 length equals 18 residues.

Many counts were recorded for this clonotype. V usage is TRBV20-1 and J usage is TRBJ2-5; TRBD2 matches 8 bases. The CDR3 covers 13 residues. Germline CDR1 reads DFQATT; CDR2 reads SNEGSKA (reference sequence). V was pared by 5 bases and J by 3 bases, with 5 bases of the junction left unmatched. CDR3 region: CSAPRGAEETQYF. Written as DNA, the CDR3 is TGCAGTGCTCCGCGGGGGGCTGAAGAGACCCAGTACTTC.

This clonotype was observed a handful of times. The chain employs TRBV3-1 and TRBJ1-6; tentative D call: TRBD1 (6 bases). The V gene's germline CDR1 is LGHDT and CDR2 YNNKEL (reference sequence). The CDR3 is made up of 16 amino acids. V was trimmed by 0 bases and J by 9 bases, leaving 15 bases between them. CDR3 DNA: TGTGCCAGCAGCCAAGACCGACGCAGGGGAAGTTCACCCCTCCACTTT. Translating it yields CASSQDRRRGSSPLHF.

This clonotype was counted only a few times. The chain employs TRBV4-1 and TRBJ1-5; maybe TRBD1 (6 bases). V was shortened by 0 bases and J by 5 bases, with 14 bases between the two germline ends. The CDR3 totals 16 residues. Germline values: CDR1 MGHRA, CDR2 YSYEKL. The CDR3 nucleotides are TGCGCCAGCAGCCAAGATGGGGGGCGCATGTATCAGCCCCAGCATTTT. Encoded protein: CASSQDGGRMYQPQHF.

Written as DNA, the CDR3 is TGTGCCAGCAGTGAATCAGGACGAGCTAACTATGGCTACACCTTC. Its translation is CASSESGRANYGYTF. The chain joins TRBV25-1 to TRBJ1-2, with unresolved D. The V gene's germline CDR1 is MGHDK and CDR2 SYGVNS. The CDR3 is 15 residues long. Deletions cut 1 base from V and 0 bases from J, with 9 bases between.

The genes are TRBV19 and TRBJ1-2; 11 bases agree with TRBD1. CDR3 length equals 13 residues. Looked up from germline, CDR1 is LNHDA and CDR2 is SQIVND (reference sequence). V lost 7 bases and J lost 5; bases outside the gene matches: 3. The CDR3 DNA reads as TGTGCCAGTACCTGGGACAGGGGGTATGGCTACACCTTC. Translated, it gives CASTWDRGYGYTF. Looking up the rest from reference TRBV19 and TRBJ1-2 gives the full variable domain: DGGITQSPKYLFRKEGQNVTLSCEQNLNHDAMYWYRQDPGQGLRLIYYSQIVNDFQKGDIAEGYSVSREKKESFPLTVTSAQKNPTAFYLCASTWDRGYGYTFGSGTRLTVV.

The genes are TRBV5-4 and TRBJ2-3; TRBD2 is a possible D gene (5 bases). This CDR3 comprises 15 residues. V was pared by 7 bases and J by 0 bases, with 15 bases between. Germline values: CDR1 SGHNT, CDR2 YYREEE (reference sequence). The CDR3 protein is CASGLAEQSTDTQYF. The CDR3 nucleotides are TGTGCCAGCGGACTGGCGGAGCAGAGCACAGATACGCAGTATTTT.

Only a few counts were recorded for this clonotype. The rearrangement uses TRBV9 and TRBJ1-2; D is undetermined. The CDR3 spans 15 residues. Per germline, CDR1 SGDLS and CDR2 YYNGEE. V was clipped by 4 bases and J by 3 bases, with 16 bases between them. In DNA, the CDR3 is TGTGCCAGCAGCCCTACTTGGCTTAAGGACTATGGCTACACCTTC. Its translation: CASSPTWLKDYGYTF. The whole variable domain, filled in from reference TRBV9 and TRBJ1-2, reads DSGVTQTPKHLITATGQRVTLRCSPRSGDLSVYWYQQSLDQGLQFLIQYYNGEERAKGNILERFSAQQFPDLHSELNLSSLELGDSALYFCASSPTWLKDYGYTFGSGTRLTVV.

This clonotype was detected ten times or more. The CDR3 protein is CSARAYTGAGTEAFF. For the CDR3, the DNA is TGCAGTGCTAGAGCGTATACAGGGGCTGGCACTGAAGCTTTCTTT. This chain joins TRBV20-1 and TRBJ1-1; 7 bases map to TRBD1. Losses at the gene ends were 1 base for V and 4 bases for J; bases not matched to a gene: 9. Germline V CDR1 and CDR2: DFQATT, SNEGSKA (reference sequence). This CDR3 contains 15 residues.

This clonotype was detected a few times. The chain joins TRBV4-3 to TRBJ2-1; a weak D match, TRBD2 (6 bases). There are 15 residues in the CDR3. Deletions cut 0 bases from V and 11 bases from J, with 17 bases between. Germline V lookup: CDR1 LGHNA, CDR2 YSLEER. In nucleotides, the CDR3 is TGCGCCAGCAGCCAAGATTGGGTGCCCGGGACTCAGCAGTTCTTC. This gives the protein CASSQDWVPGTQQFF.

About this clonotype itself: This clone may be a read error of a much larger clone one base away. The DNA for the CDR3 is TGCGCCAGCAGCCTGTCAATGAATGAGCAGTTATTC. This translates into CASSLSMNEQLF. The rearrangement joins TRBV5-1 to TRBJ2-1; D uncertain. The length of the CDR3 is 12 residues. Germline V lookup: CDR1 SGHRS, CDR2 YFSETQ.

This clonotype showed up just a few times. The chain couples TRBV5-5 to TRBJ2-5; 11 positions match TRBD1. Per the germline V gene, CDR1 is SGHKS and CDR2 is YYEKEE (reference sequence). Trimming cost V 4 bases and J 4 bases; bases outside gene matches: 6. The CDR3 has 15 amino acids. In nucleotides, the CDR3 is TGTGCCAGCAGCCGCCCGGGACAGGGGGTAGAGACCCAGTACTTC. Residues: CASSRPGQGVETQYF.

V gene TRBV6-5 combines with J gene TRBJ2-3, with D perhaps TRBD2 (6 bases). Trimming removed 6 bases at V and 1 base at J, with 14 bases between. The length of the CDR3 is 15 residues. Germline lookup yields CDR1 MNHEY and CDR2 SVGAGI. The CDR3 DNA is TGTGCCAGCAGCGAACGGGACTTTCGCACAGATACGCAGTATTTT. Encoded protein: CASSERDFRTDTQYF.

V gene TRBV6-1 combines with J gene TRBJ1-5, with TRBD1 as a possible D gene (6 bases). Trimming shortened V by 0 bases and J by 9 bases, and 9 bases separated the two germline ends. The CDR3 is 13 amino acids. Germline-derived CDR1 and CDR2 are MNHNS and SASEGT. The chain's CDR3 is CASSEATGSPQHF. Written as DNA, the CDR3 is TGTGCCAGCAGTGAAGCGACAGGATCGCCCCAGCATTTT.